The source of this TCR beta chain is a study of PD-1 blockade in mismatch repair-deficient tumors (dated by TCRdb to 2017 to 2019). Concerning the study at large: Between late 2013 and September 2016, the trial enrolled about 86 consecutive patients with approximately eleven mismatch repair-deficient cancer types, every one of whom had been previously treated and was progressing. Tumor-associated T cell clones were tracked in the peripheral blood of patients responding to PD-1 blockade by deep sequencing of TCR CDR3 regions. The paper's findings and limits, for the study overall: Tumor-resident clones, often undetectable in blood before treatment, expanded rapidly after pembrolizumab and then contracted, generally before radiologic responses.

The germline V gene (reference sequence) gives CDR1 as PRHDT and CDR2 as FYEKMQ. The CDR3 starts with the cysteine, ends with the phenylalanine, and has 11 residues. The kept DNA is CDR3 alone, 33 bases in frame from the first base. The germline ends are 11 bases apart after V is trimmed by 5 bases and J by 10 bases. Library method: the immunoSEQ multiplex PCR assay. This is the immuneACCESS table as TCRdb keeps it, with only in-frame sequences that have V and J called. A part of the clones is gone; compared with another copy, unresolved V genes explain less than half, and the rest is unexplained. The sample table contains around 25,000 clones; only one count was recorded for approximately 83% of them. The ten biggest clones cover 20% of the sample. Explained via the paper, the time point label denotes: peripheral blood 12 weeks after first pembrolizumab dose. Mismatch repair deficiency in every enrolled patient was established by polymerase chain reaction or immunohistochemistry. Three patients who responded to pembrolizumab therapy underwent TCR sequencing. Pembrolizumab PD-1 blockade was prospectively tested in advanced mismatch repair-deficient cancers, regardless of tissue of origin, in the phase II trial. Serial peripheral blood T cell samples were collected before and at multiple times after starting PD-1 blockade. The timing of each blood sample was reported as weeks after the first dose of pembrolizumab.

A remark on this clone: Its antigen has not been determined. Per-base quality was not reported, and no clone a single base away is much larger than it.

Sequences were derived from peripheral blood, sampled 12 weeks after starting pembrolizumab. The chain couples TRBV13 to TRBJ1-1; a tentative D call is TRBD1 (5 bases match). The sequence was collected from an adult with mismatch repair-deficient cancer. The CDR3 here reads CASSGTGRAFF. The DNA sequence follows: TGTGCCAGCAGCGGGACGGGACGAGCTTTCTTT.